Listed here are 25 T cell receptor beta chains from one sample, sequenced in a study of blood T cells in healthy people across ages. Next came a second PCR, run for about 7 to 12 cycles, which used a sample-barcoded 5' primer along with a J-beta primer mix. MiXCR, applied by TCRdb to the 5' RACE reads, yields one record per CDR3 protein. The data contain 750,000 or so distinct CDR3 sequences, roughly 25% of them singletons. In addition, the sample was reused for a study of T cells of mothers and their children.

Sequences were obtained from blood. The receptors come from a boy aged 5-17 years in good health.

This clonotype has just a few counts. V usage is TRBV7-2 and J usage is TRBJ1-5; D may be TRBD1 (5 bases). The ends were cut back, 5 bases at V and 8 bases at J, with 13 bases in the middle. CDR1 is SGHTA and CDR2 is FQGNSA in the germline V gene. The CDR3 is made up of 13 amino acids. This CDR3 reads CASSLGGSEPQHF. CDR3 bases: TGTGCCAGCAGCCTCGGGGGGTCCGAGCCCCAGCATTTT.

The genes are TRBV6-5 and TRBJ2-5, with 9 bases identical to TRBD2. The end of the DNA fits TRBJ2-7 better, so the J call may be wrong. The CDR3 has 17 amino acids. CDR1 and CDR2 (germline): MNHEY, SVGAGI. CDR3 loop: CASSTGLAQLSSYEQYF. The CDR3 coding sequence is TGTGCCAGCAGTACCGGACTAGCGCAACTCAGCTCCTACGAGCAGTACTTC.

This clonotype appeared a few times. The chain combines TRBV11-2 with TRBJ2-5; D is unclear. Near its end, the DNA agrees better with TRBJ2-7, so the J call may be wrong. The CDR3 consists of 15 residues. Germline values: CDR1 SGHAT, CDR2 FQNNGV. In nucleotides, the CDR3 is TGTGCCAGCAGCTTAGTCTCCGACGGATTGTACGAGCAGTACTTC. Translating gives CASSLVSDGLYEQYF.

The chain recombines TRBV7-6 with TRBJ2-2; 7 bases line up with TRBD2. Germline values: CDR1 SGHVS, CDR2 FNYEAQ. V was clipped by 5 bases and J by 7 bases; unmatched bases: 10. The CDR3 loop spans 15 amino acids. This chain's CDR3 is CASSPSGGYGGELFF. DNA for the CDR3: TGTGCCAGCAGCCCCTCCGGGGGGTATGGCGGGGAGCTGTTTTTT.

This clonotype has a handful of counts. Compared with germline, one end of the junction differs, possibly owing to a read error. The chain joins TRBV6-2 or TRBV6-3 to TRBJ2-5, with D maybe TRBD2 (6 bases). The J call is in doubt because the DNA end fits TRBJ2-1 better. CDR1 is MNHEY and CDR2 is SVGEGT in the germline V gene. The CDR3 sequence is 14 residues long. Here the CDR3 reads CASSPGVSCNEQFF. DNA of the CDR3: TGTGCCAGCAGCCCGGGAGTCTCCTGCAATGAGCAGTTCTTC.

The rearrangement uses TRBV7-9 and TRBJ1-4, with TRBD1 matching over 7 bases. Germline trimming cut 6 bases from V and 5 bases from J; bases unmatched to any gene: 6. Per germline, CDR1 SEHNR and CDR2 FQNEAQ (reference sequence). The CDR3 runs 14 residues. The CDR3, as DNA: TGTGCCAGCAGAAAGGGACAGCCGAATGAAAAACTGTTTTTT. Its protein is CASRKGQPNEKLFF.

This clonotype came up a few times. The gene calls are TRBV6-5 and TRBJ1-4; TRBD1 is a possible D gene (5 bases). Looked up from germline, CDR1 is MNHEY and CDR2 is SVGAGI. The CDR3 runs to 18 residues. The germline V and J ends were trimmed by 3 bases and 0 bases, with 17 bases remaining between them. CDR3 region: CASSYAGARYATNEKLFF. The CDR3 DNA reads TGTGCCAGCAGTTATGCCGGGGCCCGATATGCAACTAATGAAAAACTGTTTTTT.

The V call is TRBV7-3, the J call TRBJ2-5; 13 bases fit TRBD2. In germline, CDR1 is SGHTA, CDR2 FQGTGA. This CDR3 has 16 residues. J gave up 1 base and V 4 bases, and 3 bases lay outside the gene matches. The CDR3 loop is CASSSGTSGIQETQYF. The CDR3 DNA sequence: TGTGCCAGCAGCTCCGGGACTAGCGGGATCCAAGAGACCCAGTACTTC.

V is TRBV2 and J is TRBJ1-1; D uncertain. The CDR3 is made up of 13 amino acids. Germline values: CDR1 SNHLY, CDR2 FYNNEI. V lost 6 bases, J lost 1 base, and 9 bases lay in between. The DNA for the CDR3 is TGTGCCAGCAGGGGAACAGCGAACACTGAAGCTTTCTTT. This encodes CASRGTANTEAFF.

This chain connects TRBV20-1 to TRBJ1-3; D gene ambiguous. The germline V gene has CDR1 DFQATT and CDR2 SNEGSKA (reference sequence). The V and J ends lost 6 bases and 3 bases respectively, with 6 bases between them. The CDR3 runs to 11 residues. In nucleotides, the CDR3 is TGCAGTGCGGAGGGTGGAAACACCATATATTTT. Its translation is CSAEGGNTIYF.

V gene TRBV6-2 or TRBV6-3 combines with J gene TRBJ1-2, with D uncertain. In germline, CDR1 is MNHEY, CDR2 SVGEGT. This CDR3 comprises 11 residues. Deletions cut 3 bases from V and 7 bases from J, with 6 bases between. CDR3 loop: CASSYRSGYTF. In nucleotides, the CDR3 is TGTGCCAGCAGTTATCGGAGTGGCTACACCTTC.

Comment on this clonotype: At one of its ends the junction is not consistent with the germline gene, which may arise from a read error. The chain joins TRBV29-1 to TRBJ2-7; D possibly corresponds to TRBD2 (5 bases). Per the germline V gene, CDR1 is SQVTM and CDR2 is ANQGSEA. The CDR3 is 13 amino acids. The CDR3 DNA sequence: TGCGGCGTTGCCCCCCGGGGCTCCTACGAGCAGTACTTC. It yields the protein CGVAPRGSYEQYF.

The V call is TRBV6-5, the J call TRBJ2-5, with D perhaps TRBD2 (6 bases). Germline CDR1 reads MNHEY; CDR2 reads SVGAGI. The V gene lost 6 bases and the J gene lost 5 bases, with 16 bases spanning the gap. The CDR3 is 14 residues long. The CDR3 coding sequence is TGTGCCAGCAGCCTGACTAGTTATGTGGAGACCCAGTACTTC. The encoded protein is CASSLTSYVETQYF.

This clonotype was counted a few times. The V gene is TRBV5-1, the J gene TRBJ2-1; 12 bases map to TRBD2. CDR1 is SGHRS and CDR2 is YFSETQ in the germline V gene. The ends lost 4 bases at V and 3 bases at J; junction bases unmatched: 2. The CDR3 loop spans 15 amino acids. The CDR3 DNA reads as TGCGCCAGCAGCGCTAGCGGGGGGGACTACAATGAGCAGTTCTTC. This encodes CASSASGGDYNEQFF.

The V and J genes are TRBV10-3 and TRBJ2-5; D is possibly TRBD1 or TRBD2 (5 bases each). Germline CDR1 ENHRY, CDR2 SYGVKD. The CDR3 extends over 13 amino acids. Trimming took off 5 bases at V and 5 bases at J, with 12 bases between the two ends. CDR3 loop: CAISPGLSETQYF. The CDR3 nucleotides read TGTGCCATCAGTCCGGGGCTATCGGAGACCCAGTACTTC.

Only a few counts were recorded for this clonotype. The V gene is TRBV20-1, the J gene TRBJ2-7; 9 bases align to TRBD2. The germline CDR1 and CDR2 sequences are DFQATT and SNEGSKA (reference sequence). This CDR3 has 12 residues. The chain's CDR3 is CSTRGLASEQYF. The CDR3 bases are TGCAGCACACGGGGACTAGCTTCCGAGCAGTACTTC.

V gene TRBV27 combines with J gene TRBJ2-5; 9 nucleotides match TRBD1. TRBJ2-7 explains the end of the DNA better; the J call may be wrong. The CDR3 has 14 amino acids. Per germline, CDR1 MNHEY and CDR2 SMNVEV (reference sequence). CDR3 DNA sequence: TGTGCCAGCAGTAGCGGGGACAGGGTTGACGAGCAGTACTTC. Its translation is CASSSGDRVDEQYF.

The V call is TRBV10-3, the J call TRBJ2-5; TRBD2 agrees at 7 bases. The closer fit of TRBJ2-1 to the DNA end suggests the J call may be wrong. Germline V lookup: CDR1 ENHRY, CDR2 SYGVKD. The CDR3 has 16 amino acids. The CDR3 loop reads CAIRPSGSSGHNEQFF. CDR3 DNA: TGTGCCATCAGGCCGTCGGGATCTAGCGGCCACAATGAGCAGTTCTTC.

This chain links TRBV20-1 with TRBJ1-4; possible D gene TRBD1, 6 bases. The CDR3 runs to 18 residues. CDR1 is DFQATT, CDR2 SNEGSKA, per germline (reference sequence). V was pared by 6 bases and J by 3 bases, with 26 bases between. The CDR3 spells CSAPSMAGALSANEKLFF. The CDR3 DNA sequence: TGCAGTGCCCCTAGCATGGCAGGGGCCCTGTCGGCTAATGAAAAACTGTTTTTT.

This chain connects TRBV20-1 to TRBJ2-5, with TRBD2 as a possible D gene (5 bases). The DNA matches TRBJ2-7 better at its end, which makes the J call doubtful. Germline CDR1 DFQATT, CDR2 SNEGSKA (reference sequence). The CDR3 covers 14 residues. The CDR3 coding sequence is TGCAGTGCTCTAGCCCGGGCTGACACCTACGAGCAGTACTTC. This sequence encodes CSALARADTYEQYF.

This clonotype was counted between two and nine times. This chain connects TRBV4-1 to TRBJ1-2; D perhaps matches TRBD1 (6 bases). Trimming removed 0 bases from V and 8 bases from J, with 16 bases in between. This CDR3 contains 15 residues. Per the germline V gene, CDR1 is MGHRA and CDR2 is YSYEKL. The CDR3 DNA sequence: TGCGCCAGCAGCCAAGACACTTCACAGGGAAGGGGCTACACCTTC. Translation: CASSQDTSQGRGYTF.

This clonotype appeared a few times. The chain has TRBV25-1 and TRBJ2-1; TRBD1 is a possible D gene (6 bases). This CDR3 spans 15 amino acids. The V gene's germline CDR1 is MGHDK and CDR2 SYGVNS. Between the trimmed V and J ends, which lost 8 bases and 5 bases, there was a span of 19 bases. The chain's CDR3 is CASAGVLSSDNEQFF. In DNA, the CDR3 is TGTGCCAGCGCAGGGGTCCTCTCATCTGACAATGAGCAGTTCTTC.

A few counts support this clonotype. J is TRBJ2-5 and V is TRBV14; 9 bases agree with TRBD2. The CDR3 is made up of 18 amino acids. Germline CDR1 and CDR2: SGHDN and FVKESK. With 4 bases clipped from V and 7 bases from J, the junction kept 19 bases outside the gene matches. CDR3 in amino acids: CASSPLGLAGAGGGTQYF. The CDR3 nucleotides read TGTGCCAGCAGCCCTTTGGGCTTAGCGGGAGCCGGTGGAGGGACCCAGTACTTC.

This clonotype appeared a few times. The V and J genes are TRBV7-9 and TRBJ1-5; possibly TRBD1 for D (6 bases). V lost 2 bases to trimming and J lost 7 bases, with 12 bases between them. CDR3 length equals 14 residues. CDR1 SEHNR and CDR2 FQNEAQ come from the germline V gene (reference sequence). The CDR3: CASSLPGQSQPQHF. CDR3 coding DNA: TGTGCCAGCAGCTTACCCGGACAGTCGCAGCCCCAGCATTTT.

This clonotype was counted between two and nine times. V and J are TRBV7-9 and TRBJ2-3, with 9 bases fitting TRBD2. Germline-derived CDR1 and CDR2 are SEHNR and FQNEAQ (reference sequence). The CDR3 is 17 amino acids. Trimming at V came to 5 bases and at J to 4 bases, leaving 13 bases not matched to a gene. Here the CDR3 reads CASSAGGGRAHADTQYF. The CDR3 bases are TGTGCCAGCAGCGCAGGTGGCGGGAGGGCACACGCAGATACGCAGTATTTT.